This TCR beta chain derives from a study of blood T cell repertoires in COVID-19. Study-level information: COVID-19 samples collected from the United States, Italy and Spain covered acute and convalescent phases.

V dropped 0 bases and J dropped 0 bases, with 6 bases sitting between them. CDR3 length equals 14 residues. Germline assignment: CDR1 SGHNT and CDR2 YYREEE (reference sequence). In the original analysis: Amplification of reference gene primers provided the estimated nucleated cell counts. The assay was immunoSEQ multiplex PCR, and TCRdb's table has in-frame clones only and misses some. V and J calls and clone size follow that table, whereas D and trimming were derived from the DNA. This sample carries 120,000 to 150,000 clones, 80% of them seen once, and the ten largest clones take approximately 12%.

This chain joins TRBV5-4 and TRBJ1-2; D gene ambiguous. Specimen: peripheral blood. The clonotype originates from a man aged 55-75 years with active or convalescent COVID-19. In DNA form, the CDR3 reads TGTGCCAGCAGCTTGGCAGGCGCTAACTATGGCTACACCTTC. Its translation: CASSLAGANYGYTF.